These 13 T cell receptor beta chains came from one sample sequenced in a study of T cell responses to AZD1222 COVID-19 vaccine (dated by TCRdb to the early 2020s). In the paper's terms, the time point label means: baseline before first vaccination. The receptor library was made with the immunoSEQ multiplex PCR assay. In TCRdb, the immuneACCESS table is reduced to in-frame sequences with V and J assigned. These tables do not hold every clone; where another copy was compared, an unresolved V gene accounts for under half, and the others remain unexplained. The sample data list about 120,000 clones, and 85% to 90% of these were observed just once. Together, the top ten hold under 4% of the sample. The sequenced sample was peripheral blood, obtained on day 0 of AZD1222 vaccination. These receptors came from an adult in good health.

This clone is a singleton in its sample. The chain uses TRBV28 and TRBJ1-5, with 10 bases fitting TRBD1. The CDR3 runs to 15 residues. With V trimmed by 6 bases and J by 9 bases, 11 bases remained unmatched. Germline V gives CDR1 MDHEN, CDR2 SYDVKM. In DNA form, the CDR3 reads TGTGCCAGCAGCTCCTCGACAGGGGGCTTAGGGCCCCAGCATTTT. Protein sequence: CASSSSTGGLGPQHF.

V and J are TRBV5-1 and TRBJ2-5, with 7 bases fitting TRBD2. J was trimmed by 5 bases and V by 0 bases; bases with no gene match: 7. This CDR3 has 15 amino acids. Germline CDR1 and CDR2: SGHRS and YFSETQ. The CDR3 here is CASSLGPSGGETQYF. The CDR3 nucleotides are TGCGCCAGCAGCTTGGGTCCTAGCGGAGGGGAGACCCAGTACTTC.

This chain uses TRBV28 with TRBJ2-1, with 9 bases matching TRBD1. The germline V gene encodes CDR1 MDHEN and CDR2 SYDVKM. The CDR3 totals 16 residues. The junction had 12 bases not matched to a gene; V was cut back by 5 bases and J by 7 bases. The CDR3 DNA sequence: TGTGCCAGCAGTCCTTGGCGGGGACAGGGACTAAATGAGCAGTTCTTC. This sequence encodes CASSPWRGQGLNEQFF.

This chain joins TRBV21-1 and TRBJ1-5. TRBV21-1 is a documented pseudogene. The CDR3 covers 13 residues. The CDR3 DNA reads as TGTGCCAGCGGGGGAAATAGCAATCAGCCCCAGCATTTT. Translated: CASGGNSNQPQHF.

The chain has TRBV11-3 and TRBJ2-3; TRBD1 matches 7 bases. The CDR3 is 13 amino acids. V lost 5 bases and J lost 4; bases outside the gene matches: 3. Germline CDR1 is SGHNT and CDR2 is YENEEA. The CDR3 sequence is CASSRQGADTQYF. CDR3 nucleotides: TGTGCCAGCAGCCGACAGGGTGCAGATACGCAGTATTTT.

The chain joins TRBV5-1 to TRBJ2-1; 9 positions agree with TRBD1. The junction had 16 bases not matched to a gene; V was cut back by 3 bases and J by 6 bases. Germline V gives CDR1 SGHRS, CDR2 YFSETQ. The CDR3 is 18 residues long. This CDR3 reads CASSSRPSGTGLTNEQFF. The CDR3, as DNA: TGCGCCAGCAGCTCACGCCCCTCCGGGACAGGGTTAACCAATGAGCAGTTCTTC.

The chain couples TRBV28 to TRBJ1-4, with D maybe TRBD1 (5 bases). Germline loops: CDR1 MDHEN, CDR2 SYDVKM. The CDR3 runs 14 residues. The germline V and J ends were trimmed by 6 bases and 8 bases, with 16 bases remaining between them. The CDR3 DNA reads as TGTGCCAGCAGCCCTTGGGGGGACGGGGAAAAACTGTTTTTT. This encodes CASSPWGDGEKLFF.

This clone was detected only once. The genes are TRBV5-1 and TRBJ2-2, with D possibly TRBD1 on 5 matching bases. Germline lookup yields CDR1 SGHRS and CDR2 YFSETQ. Trimming removed 8 bases from V and 0 bases from J, with 11 bases in between. The CDR3 is 14 amino acids. The CDR3 sequence: CASRQNSNTGELFF. The CDR3 nucleotides read TGCGCCAGTCGACAGAACTCGAACACCGGGGAGCTGTTTTTT.

The V and J genes are TRBV4-3 and TRBJ1-5; perhaps TRBD1 as D (5 bases). In germline, CDR1 is LGHNA, CDR2 YSLEER. Trimming left V 0 bases short and J 6 bases short, with 12 bases between. This CDR3 is 15 amino acids long. CDR3 sequence reads: CASSQDGHPGQPQHF. The CDR3 bases are TGCGCCAGCAGCCAAGATGGACACCCCGGTCAGCCCCAGCATTTT.

This sequence joins TRBV19 and TRBJ1-5; tentatively, D is TRBD1 (6 bases). Germline CDR1 is LNHDA and CDR2 is SQIVND (reference sequence). The V and J ends lost 7 bases and 0 bases respectively, with 16 bases between them. The CDR3 length is 16 residues. The CDR3 DNA reads TGTGCCAGTAAATTGACAGGAACTTATAGCAATCAGCCCCAGCATTTT. Amino acid sequence: CASKLTGTYSNQPQHF.

The J gene is TRBJ2-7, the V gene TRBV21-1; the table's D call, TRBD2, was not checked against the DNA. TRBV21-1 is designated a pseudogene. CDR3 length equals 16 residues. This CDR3 is CASSGTSGRAPREQYF. The CDR3 DNA sequence: TGTGCCAGCAGCGGGACTAGCGGGAGGGCCCCTCGGGAGCAGTACTTC.

The J gene is TRBJ2-6, the V gene TRBV5-4; TRBD1 is a possible D gene (5 bases). Between the trimmed V and J ends, which lost 6 bases and 4 bases, there was a span of 11 bases. The V gene's germline CDR1 is SGHNT and CDR2 YYREEE (reference sequence). The CDR3 contains 14 residues. CDR3 sequence: CASTQGSGANVLTF. The CDR3 region has the DNA TGTGCCAGCACGCAGGGTTCCGGGGCCAACGTCCTGACTTTC.

The chain employs TRBV5-1 and TRBJ1-6; 10 bases map to TRBD1. With V trimmed by 0 bases and J by 7 bases, 4 bases remained unmatched. The germline V gene encodes CDR1 SGHRS and CDR2 YFSETQ. The CDR3 length is 16 residues. CDR3 sequence: CASSLGGQGSNSPLHF. The CDR3 DNA sequence: TGCGCCAGCAGCTTGGGGGGACAGGGGAGCAATTCACCCCTCCACTTT.